This T cell receptor beta chain was captured in a study of shared clonotypes between healthy human individuals. Study-level points and caveats: Compared with clonotypes that all four donors shared, non-shared clonotypes had lower generation probabilities.

Method: immunoSEQ multiplex PCR; TCRdb's copy keeps in-frame clones and lacks some. The sample contains around 690,000 clones, 90% of which appear only once. The donor cohort consisted entirely of Caucasian adults residing in Nashville, Tennessee. Remarks on this clone: Its matching antigen is unknown. This same CDR3 is encoded by further DNA sequences in the sample.

V was clipped by 3 bases and J by 4 bases; unmatched bases: 5. The CDR3 has 14 amino acids. Looked up from germline, CDR1 is SNHLY and CDR2 is FYNNEI. This receptor was taken from a young man in good health. Some clones in this sample may be carry-over from other donors' samples. The chain has TRBV2 and TRBJ1-1; 7 bases are a match to TRBD1. Sequences were obtained from memory CD8+ T cells from PBMCs. Subset denoted: CD45RO+ cells pooled with CCR7-negative TemRA cells. This CDR3 is CASSDRQGSTEAFF. The CDR3 bases are TGTGCCAGCAGTGACCGACAGGGAAGCACTGAAGCTTTCTTT. Drawing the rest from reference TRBV2 and TRBJ1-1, the complete variable domain is EPEVTQTPSHQVTQMGQEVILRCVPISNHLYFYWYRQILGQKVEFLVSFYNNEISEKSEIFDDQFSVERPDGSNFTLKIRSTKLEDSAMYFCASSDRQGSTEAFFGQGTRLTVV.